A single T cell receptor beta chain is shown here with its context. Its antigen is unknown. The CDR3 contains 13 residues. Germline-derived CDR1 and CDR2 are SGHRS and YFSETQ. The V end was cut by 2 bases, the J end by 4 bases, with 8 bases between. The sample belongs to a study of cytomegalovirus exposure and HLA in healthy donors. Overall study context: Some 180 million T cells yielded approximately 110 million unique TCR beta sequences in earlier analysis.

General study points: Among TCR beta chains of equal frequency, HLA-associated ones were more clonally expanded in a later analysis. Association with HLA alleles at 0.05 false discovery rate was found for 16,951 TCR beta sequences in a later analysis. Across donors, most TCRs were seen rarely, yet some public ones were widespread.

The PCR employed 60 Vbeta primers together with 13 Jbeta primers. Profiled with immunoSEQ multiplex PCR; TCRdb holds only in-frame clones, not every one. This sample has over 95,000 clones, with about 70% found just once. The sample was PBMCs. The chain joins TRBV5-1 to TRBJ2-3; D unresolved. The origin of this receptor is a woman aged 40-49 years in good health and CMV-seropositive. CDR3 sequence reads: CASSLQSADTQYF. In DNA form, the CDR3 reads TGCGCCAGCAGCTTACAGTCCGCAGATACGCAGTATTTT. The entire variable domain, with the rest obtained from reference TRBV5-1 and TRBJ2-3, is as follows: KAGVTQTPRYLIKTRGQQVTLSCSPISGHRSVSWYQQTPGQGLQFLFEYFSETQRNKGNFPGRFSGRQFSNSRSEMNVSTLELGDSALYLCASSLQSADTQYFGPGTRLTVL.